This T cell receptor (beta chain) was recovered during a study of blood T cell repertoires in COVID-19. Turning to the study itself: Sample material is recorded as cDNA or gDNA derived from T cells, B-cell-depleted T cells, or PBMCs.

Comments on this clone: One end of the junction does not line up with germline, which may come from a read error.

Clones were read by immunoSEQ multiplex PCR, and TCRdb kept only the in-frame ones, dropping some. The sample has 100,000 to 150,000 clones; more than 80% are singletons. Seattle participants joined during active infection and were tracked over time. Germline V CDR1 and CDR2: LGHNA, YSLEER. This CDR3 has 16 residues. V is TRBV4-3 and J is TRBJ1-1, with 12 bases that match TRBD1. The source material was peripheral blood. The receptor was isolated from a woman aged 80 or older with COVID-19, enrolled during active disease. The CDR3 nucleotides are TGCGCCAGCGGCCAGGACCCCGGGACAGGGGGCGTTTGGGCTTTCTTT. Protein: CASGQDPGTGGVWAFF.